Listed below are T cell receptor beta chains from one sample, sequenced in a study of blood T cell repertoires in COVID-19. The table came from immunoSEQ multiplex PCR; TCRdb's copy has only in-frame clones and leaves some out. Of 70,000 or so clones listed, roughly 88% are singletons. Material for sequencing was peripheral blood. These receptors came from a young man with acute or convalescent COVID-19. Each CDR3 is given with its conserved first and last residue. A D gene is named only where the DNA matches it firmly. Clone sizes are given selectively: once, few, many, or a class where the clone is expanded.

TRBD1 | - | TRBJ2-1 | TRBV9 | CASSAKPTDRTIFGNEQFF | TGTGCCAGCAGCGCCAAGCCAACGGACAGGACCATCTTTGGCAATGAGCAGTTCTTC
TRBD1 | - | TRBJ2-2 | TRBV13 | CASSLGPWDRANTGELFF | TGTGCCAGCAGCTTAGGGCCCTGGGACAGGGCGAACACCGGGGAGCTGTTTTTT
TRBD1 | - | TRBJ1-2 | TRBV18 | CASSPGTGGVYGYTF | TGTGCCAGCTCACCCGGGACAGGGGGCGTCTATGGCTACACCTTC
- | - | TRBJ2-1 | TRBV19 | CASSYRSHNEQFF | TGTGCCAGTAGTTACAGGTCCCACAATGAGCAGTTCTTC
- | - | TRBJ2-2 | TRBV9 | CASSVSRSGTGELFF | TGTGCCAGCAGCGTATCCCGGAGCGGCACCGGGGAGCTGTTTTTT
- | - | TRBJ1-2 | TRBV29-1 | CSAEQGKYGYTF | TGCAGCGCGGAGCAGGGGAAATATGGCTACACCTTC
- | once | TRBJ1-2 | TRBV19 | CASSTMAGPYGYTF | TGTGCCAGTAGTACCATGGCGGGGCCCTATGGCTACACCTTC
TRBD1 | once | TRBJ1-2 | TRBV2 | CASTQGQALISYGYTF | TGTGCCAGCACCCAAGGACAGGCCCTTATTAGCTATGGCTACACCTTC
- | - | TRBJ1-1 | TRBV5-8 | CASSWTDEAFF | TGTGCCAGCAGCTGGACAGATGAAGCTTTCTTT
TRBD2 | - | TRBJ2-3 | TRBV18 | CASSPDSGLGTDTQYF | TGTGCCAGCTCACCTGATAGCGGGTTGGGCACAGATACGCAGTATTTT
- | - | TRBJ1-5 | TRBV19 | CASSIIGEEGNQPQHF | TGTGCCAGTAGTATTATAGGGGAGGAGGGCAATCAGCCCCAGCATTTT
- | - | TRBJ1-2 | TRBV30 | CAWSQGLSYGYTF | TGTGCCTGGAGTCAGGGTCTCAGCTATGGCTACACCTTC
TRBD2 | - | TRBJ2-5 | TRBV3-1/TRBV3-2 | CASSQGGGSGLPSRETQYF | TGTGCCAGCAGCCAAGGGGGGGGGAGTGGGCTTCCTTCGCGAGAGACCCAGTACTTC
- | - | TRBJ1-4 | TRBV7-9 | CASSLMQGQAKLFF | TGTGCCAGCAGCTTAATGCAGGGGCAAGCAAAACTGTTTTTT
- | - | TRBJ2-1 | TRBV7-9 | CASSFYTGNEQFF | TGTGCCAGCAGCTTTTATACAGGGAATGAGCAGTTCTTC
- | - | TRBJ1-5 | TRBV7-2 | CASSTVRGNQPQHF | TGTGCCAGCTCGACAGTCCGCGGCAATCAGCCCCAGCATTTT
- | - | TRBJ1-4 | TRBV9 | CASSVGAPGRASNEKLFF | TGTGCCAGCAGCGTAGGAGCCCCGGGGAGGGCGTCTAATGAAAAACTGTTTTTT
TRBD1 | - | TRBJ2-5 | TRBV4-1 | CASSPPGQGKTQYF | TGCGCCAGCAGCCCGCCGGGACAGGGAAAGACCCAGTACTTC
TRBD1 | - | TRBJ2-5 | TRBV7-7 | CASSRTGLWQETQYF | TGTGCTAGCAGCCGGACAGGGTTGTGGCAAGAGACCCAGTACTTC
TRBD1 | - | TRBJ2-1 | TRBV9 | CASSPRTGFNEQFF | TGTGCCAGCAGCCCAAGGACAGGGTTCAATGAGCAGTTCTTC
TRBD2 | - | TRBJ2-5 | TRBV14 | CASSPMVGTSGRKTQYF | TGTGCCAGCAGCCCTATGGTAGGGACTAGCGGGAGAAAGACCCAGTACTTC
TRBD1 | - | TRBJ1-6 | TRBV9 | CASSVGDRNSPLHF | TGTGCCAGCAGCGTCGGGGACAGGAATTCACCCCTCCACTTT
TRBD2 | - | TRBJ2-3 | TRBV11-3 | CASSLGLAGDTQYF | TGTGCCAGCAGCTTGGGACTAGCGGGAGATACGCAGTATTTT
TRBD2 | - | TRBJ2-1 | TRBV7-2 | CASSFGLAGGYNEQFF | TGTGCCAGCAGCTTCGGACTAGCGGGAGGTTACAATGAGCAGTTCTTC
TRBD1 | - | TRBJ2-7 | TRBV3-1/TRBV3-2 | CASSQTGAVEQYF | TGTGCCAGCAGCCAAACAGGGGCGGTCGAGCAGTACTTC
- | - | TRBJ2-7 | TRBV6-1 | CASSRTALGGYEQYF | TGTGCCAGCAGCAGGACTGCCCTCGGGGGCTACGAGCAGTACTTC
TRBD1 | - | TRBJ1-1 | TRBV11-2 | CASSLGTGTEAFF | TGTGCCAGCAGCTTGGGGACAGGTACTGAAGCTTTCTTT
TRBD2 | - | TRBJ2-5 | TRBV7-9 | CASSLSVTSGGGQYF | TGTGCCAGCAGCTTATCGGTGACTAGCGGGGGGGGCCAGTACTTC
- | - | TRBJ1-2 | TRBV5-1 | CASSLAGDGYTF | TGCGCCAGCAGCTTGGCAGGGGATGGCTACACCTTC
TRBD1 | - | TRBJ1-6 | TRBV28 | CASSLYGTGPNNSPLHF | TGTGCCAGCAGTTTATATGGGACAGGACCTAATAATTCACCCCTCCACTTT
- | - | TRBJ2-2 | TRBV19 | CASRERYPGELFF | TGTGCCAGTCGGGAGAGGTATCCCGGGGAGCTGTTTTTT
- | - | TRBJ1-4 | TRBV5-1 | CASSFQGLANEKLFF | TGCGCCAGCAGCTTCCAGGGGTTGGCTAATGAAAAACTGTTTTTT
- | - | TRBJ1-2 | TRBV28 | CASTMNIPGGPYGYTF | TGTGCCAGCACCATGAACATCCCGGGGGGCCCCTATGGCTACACCTTC
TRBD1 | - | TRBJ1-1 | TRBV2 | CASSFTGGTEAFF | TGTGCCAGCAGTTTTACAGGGGGCACTGAAGCTTTCTTT
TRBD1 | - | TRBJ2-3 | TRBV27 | CASSDREQDTQYF | TGTGCCAGCTCCGACAGGGAGCAGGATACGCAGTATTTT
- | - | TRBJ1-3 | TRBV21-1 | CASSKCSWTGSGNTIYF | TGTGCCAGCAGCAAATGTTCCTGGACAGGGTCTGGAAACACCATATATTTT
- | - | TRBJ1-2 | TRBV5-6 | CASSSRTARVYGYTF | TGTGCCAGCAGCTCTAGGACAGCGCGAGTCTATGGCTACACCTTC
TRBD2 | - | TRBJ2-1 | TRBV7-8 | CASSLGTSGREYVAEQFF | TGTGCCAGCAGCTTAGGGACTAGCGGGAGGGAATATGTGGCTGAGCAGTTCTTC
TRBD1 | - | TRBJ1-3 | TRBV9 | CASSPRGQGANTIYF | TGTGCCAGCAGCCCTCGGGGGCAGGGGGCAAACACCATATATTTT
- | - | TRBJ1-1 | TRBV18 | CASSPDTGVAFF | TGTGCCAGCTCACCAGACACCGGGGTGGCTTTCTTT
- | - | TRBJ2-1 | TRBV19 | CASRGTISRSHAMGSYNEQFF | TGTGCCAGTAGAGGAACGATTAGCCGCTCCCACGCGATGGGCTCCTACAATGAGCAGTTCTTC
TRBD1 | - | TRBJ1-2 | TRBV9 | CASSVGTGVFGYGYTF | TGTGCCAGCAGCGTTGGTACAGGGGTGTTCGGCTATGGCTACACCTTC
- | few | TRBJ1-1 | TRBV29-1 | CSGERELNTEAFF | TGCAGCGGAGAACGGGAGTTGAACACTGAAGCTTTCTTT
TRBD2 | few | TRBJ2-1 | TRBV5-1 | CASSRGLAPEEGYNEQFF | TGCGCCAGCAGCCGTGGACTAGCGCCTGAGGAGGGATACAATGAGCAGTTCTTC
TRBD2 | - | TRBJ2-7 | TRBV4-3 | CASSQDGGSGSSYEQYF | TGCGCCAGCAGCCAAGATGGGGGGAGCGGGAGTTCGTACGAGCAGTACTTC
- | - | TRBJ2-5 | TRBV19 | CASSSHTLGGRETQYF | TGTGCCAGTAGTTCCCACACACTAGGGGGAAGAGAGACCCAGTACTTC
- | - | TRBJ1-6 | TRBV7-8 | CASSLAGRVVFDSPLHF | TGTGCCAGCAGCTTAGCTGGCAGGGTAGTGTTCGATTCACCCCTCCACTTT
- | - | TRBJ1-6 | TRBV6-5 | CASQWNSPLHF | TGTGCCAGCCAGTGGAATTCACCCCTCCACTTT
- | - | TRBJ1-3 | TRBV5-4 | CASSSPQGSGNTIYF | TGTGCCAGCAGCTCTCCCCAGGGGTCGGGAAACACCATATATTTT
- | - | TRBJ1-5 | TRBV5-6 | CASSRGGPNQPQHF | TGTGCCAGCAGCCGGGGGGGCCCCAATCAGCCCCAGCATTTT